Sequencing of this TCR beta chain was carried out in a study of cytomegalovirus exposure and HLA in healthy donors. Broader study findings: Investigators reported 150 to 200 TCR beta chains as tied to cytomegalovirus.

The data were produced by immunoSEQ multiplex PCR, yet TCRdb's version contains in-frame clones alone and is incomplete. This table holds 200,000 or so clones, around 84% found once. A word on this clone: Its antigen is unknown.

Sequenced: PBMCs. This clonotype originated in a woman aged 25 to 39 in good health and CMV-seropositive.

CDR3 DNA sequence: TGTGCCACCTCCTCTCAGGGGGACGGGTACGAGCAGTACTTC. Protein product: CATSSQGDGYEQYF. This chain connects TRBV7-9 to TRBJ2-7; 7 bases align to TRBD1. J was trimmed by 4 bases and V by 10 bases; bases with no gene match: 13. CDR3 size: 14 residues. CDR1 and CDR2 (germline): SEHNR, FQNEAQ (reference sequence). Full variable domain (outside the CDR3, taken from reference TRBV7-9 and TRBJ2-7): DTGVSQNPRHKITKRGQNVTFRCDPISEHNRLYWYRQTLGQGPEFLTYFQNEAQLEKSRLLSDRFSAERPKGSFSTLEIQRTEQGDSAMYLCATSSQGDGYEQYFGPGTRLTVT.